These 9 T cell receptor beta chains originate from one sample sequenced in a study of cytomegalovirus exposure and HLA in healthy donors. The PCR contained 60 Vbeta and 13 Jbeta primers. TCRdb's table, derived via immunoSEQ multiplex PCR, lists solely in-frame clones and lacks some. The table includes 95,000 to 150,000 clones, under 12% detected once. The sequencing sample was made of PBMCs. These TCRs come from a woman aged 18-29 years in good health and CMV-seropositive.

For the CDR3, the DNA is TGTGCCAGCAGTCGGGACATAAGCAATCAGCCCCAGCATTTT. As protein: CASSRDISNQPQHF. V and J are TRBV7-6 and TRBJ1-5, with D tentatively TRBD1 (6 bases). The CDR3 spans 14 residues. In germline, CDR1 is SGHVS, CDR2 FNYEAQ. V was trimmed by 6 bases and J by 1 base, leaving 10 bases between them.

The V gene is TRBV29-1, the J gene TRBJ1-1, with D unclear. V gave up 0 bases and J gave up 4 bases, with 15 bases separating them. The CDR3 length is 15 residues. CDR1 is SQVTM and CDR2 is ANQGSEA in the germline V gene. CDR3 loop: CSVEDPGVGSTEAFF. Written as DNA, the CDR3 is TGCAGCGTTGAAGATCCCGGGGTAGGCAGCACTGAAGCTTTCTTT.

This clone was observed a few times. The V and J genes are TRBV30 and TRBJ2-1; D may be TRBD2 (5 bases). V was shortened by 2 bases and J by 0 bases, with 11 bases between the two germline ends. Germline CDR1 reads GTSNPN; CDR2 reads SVGIG (reference sequence). The CDR3 contains 15 residues. The CDR3 sequence: CAWSLTGSSYNEQFF. CDR3 coding DNA: TGTGCCTGGAGTCTCACGGGAAGCTCCTACAATGAGCAGTTCTTC.

This sequence joins TRBV18 and TRBJ2-2; D unresolved. Trimming shortened V by 3 bases and J by 1 base, and 21 bases separated the two germline ends. Germline V lookup: CDR1 KGHSH, CDR2 LQKENI. This CDR3 is 19 amino acids long. The chain's CDR3 is CASSPPSPRRRLNTGELFF. Here the CDR3 DNA reads TGTGCCAGCTCACCCCCCTCCCCTAGACGAAGGTTGAACACCGGGGAGCTGTTTTTT.

The chain couples TRBV30 to TRBJ2-3; TRBD2 aligns across 8 bases. This CDR3 spans 16 amino acids. CDR1 and CDR2 from the germline V gene are GTSNPN and SVGIG (reference sequence). The J segment lost 2 bases and the V segment lost 0 bases, leaving 7 bases of the junction unmatched. The CDR3 DNA follows: TGTGCCTGGAGTGTAGGGACTAGACGGGTCACAGATACGCAGTATTTT. Its translation: CAWSVGTRRVTDTQYF. The variable domain in full, completed from reference TRBV30 and TRBJ2-3, reads SQTIHQWPATLVQPVGSPLSLECTVEGTSNPNLYWYRQAAGRGLQLLFYSVGIGQISSEVPQNLSASRPQDRQFILSSKKLLLSDSGFYLCAWSVGTRRVTDTQYFGPGTRLTVL.

In this sample, this clone turned up a few times. The J gene is TRBJ2-2, the V gene TRBV27, with D maybe TRBD2 (5 bases). Between the trimmed V and J ends, which lost 3 bases and 7 bases, there was a span of 6 bases. The CDR3 covers 12 residues. Germline CDR1 MNHEY, CDR2 SMNVEV (reference sequence). The CDR3 DNA sequence: TGTGCCAGCAGTTTCGCGGGCGGGGAGCTGTTTTTT. Translating it yields CASSFAGGELFF.

The chain couples TRBV7-6 to TRBJ1-1, with a tentative D call TRBD1 (5 bases). The CDR3 has 13 residues. V was cut by 7 bases and J by 2 bases, with 11 bases left in between. Germline V lookup: CDR1 SGHVS, CDR2 FNYEAQ. The CDR3 DNA reads TGTGCCAGCACCCAGGACATAAACACTGAAGCTTTCTTT. Translated, it gives CASTQDINTEAFF.

J is TRBJ2-1 and V is TRBV27, with TRBD2 matching over 13 bases. This CDR3 comprises 14 residues. Looked up from germline, CDR1 is MNHEY and CDR2 is SMNVEV (reference sequence). Losses at the gene ends were 6 bases for V and 9 bases for J; bases not matched to a gene: 5. The CDR3 protein is CASSGLAGVVEQFF. DNA for the CDR3: TGTGCCAGCAGCGGACTAGCGGGAGTGGTTGAGCAGTTCTTC.

The chain employs TRBV19 and TRBJ1-5; tentative D call: TRBD1 (6 bases). CDR3 length equals 15 residues. Trimming shortened V by 3 bases and J by 1 base, and 10 bases separated the two germline ends. Germline loops: CDR1 LNHDA, CDR2 SQIVND (reference sequence). The CDR3 DNA is TGTGCCAGTAGTATCGCTACAGGGAGCAATCAGCCCCAGCATTTT. This gives the protein CASSIATGSNQPQHF.